This TCR beta chain was observed in a study of cytomegalovirus exposure and HLA in healthy donors. As for the study in general: Counted in an early data release were 85 million or so unique TCRs from HLA-typed donors. Study conclusions and caveats: Sequencing likely generated an artifact that appeared as a cluster of highly shared sequence variants. In vitro confirmation showed three CMV-associated chains to be CMV antigen specific.

PCR used 60 Vbeta primers and 13 Jbeta primers. Repertoires were generated with immunoSEQ multiplex PCR, while TCRdb's copy carries only in-frame clones and drops some. The repertoire shows roughly 77,000 clones; the top ten hold about 4%. A word on this clone: Its antigen is unknown.

CDR3 length: 16 amino acids. The germline CDR1 and CDR2 sequences are MNHEY and SVGAGI. After removal of 3 bases from V and 5 bases from J, the junction contained 9 bases not matched to a gene. Sequencing used PBMCs. The sequence was obtained from a female donor in good health and CMV-seropositive. This rearrangement joins TRBV6-5 to TRBJ2-3; 9 nucleotides agree with TRBD2. The CDR3 coding sequence is TGTGCCAGCAGTTATTCGCGGGGGGGCCGTGGAGATACGCAGTATTTT. Its translation is CASSYSRGGRGDTQYF.